The subject of this entry is one T cell receptor (beta chain). Cohorts were assigned according to the clinical history that participants reported. These data are taken from a study of blood T cell repertoires in COVID-19. Whole-study context: Sites across the United States, Italy and Spain contributed samples from acute and convalescent COVID-19.

In the original workflow: Amplification from reference gene primers served as the basis for estimated nucleated cell counts. Produced via immunoSEQ multiplex PCR; TCRdb's table is partial and in-frame only. V, J and clone size are taken as reported in that table, and D and trimming were inferred from the DNA itself. Among about 250,000 clones, almost 85% were seen once, and the ten largest hold approximately 9.6%. The CDR3 is 21 amino acids. Germline values: CDR1 LGHDT, CDR2 YNNKEL (reference sequence). V shed 3 bases and J 0 bases; nucleotides not matched to a gene: 21. Sequencing used PBMCs or T cells enriched from blood (not recorded which). The J gene is TRBJ1-1, the V gene TRBV3-1 (or the pseudogene TRBV3-2), with TRBD1 matching 8 bases. The receptor was derived from a woman in her forties or fifties with acute COVID-19. The CDR3 protein is CASSHRLGQGRLDSMNTEAFF. The CDR3 DNA follows: TGTGCCAGCAGCCACCGCCTCGGACAGGGTAGACTCGATTCCATGAACACTGAAGCTTTCTTT.